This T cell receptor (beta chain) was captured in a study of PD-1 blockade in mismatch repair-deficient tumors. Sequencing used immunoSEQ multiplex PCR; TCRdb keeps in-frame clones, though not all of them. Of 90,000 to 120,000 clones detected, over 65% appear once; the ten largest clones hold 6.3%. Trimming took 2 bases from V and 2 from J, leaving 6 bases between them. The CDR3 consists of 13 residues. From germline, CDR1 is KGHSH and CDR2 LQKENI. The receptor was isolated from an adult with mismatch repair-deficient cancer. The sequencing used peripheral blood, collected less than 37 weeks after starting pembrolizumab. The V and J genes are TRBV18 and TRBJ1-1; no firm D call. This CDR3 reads CASSPGANTEAFF. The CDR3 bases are TGTGCCAGCTCACCAGGAGCCAACACTGAAGCTTTCTTT.